Listed here are 26 T cell receptor beta chains from one sample, sequenced in a study of blood T cell repertoires in COVID-19. The protocol was immunoSEQ multiplex PCR, while the TCRdb copy is restricted to in-frame clones and leaves out a portion. Here the sample spans about 140,000 clones, more than 75% being singletons. The material sequenced was peripheral blood. Every receptor here comes from a woman over 75 with acute or convalescent COVID-19.

The chain recombines TRBV9 with TRBJ2-5, with 8 bases matching TRBD1. Looked up from germline, CDR1 is SGDLS and CDR2 is YYNGEE. V dropped 3 bases and J dropped 4; count of bases not matched to a gene: 2. The CDR3 length is 13 residues. CDR3 sequence (DNA): TGTGCCAGCAGCGCGACAGGGGCAGAGACCCAGTACTTC. Its protein is CASSATGAETQYF.

The chain carries TRBV6-6 and TRBJ1-5, with TRBD1 as a possible D gene (6 bases). V was trimmed by 2 bases and J by 6 bases, leaving 14 bases between them. CDR1 and CDR2 (germline): MNHNY, SVGAGI (reference sequence). This CDR3 is 15 amino acids long. The DNA of the CDR3 is TGTGCCAGCAGTTACCTCCCGGGGGGCGGTCAGCCCCAGCATTTT. As protein: CASSYLPGGGQPQHF.

The chain joins TRBV7-2 to TRBJ2-2; 8 bases align to TRBD2. The CDR3 consists of 17 residues. The trim removed 1 base at V and 1 base at J, leaving 5 bases unmatched. Germline lookup yields CDR1 SGHTA and CDR2 FQGNSA. The CDR3 bases are TGTGCCAGCAGCTTAGGCCGACTAGCGTTGAACACCGGGGAGCTGTTTTTT. This gives the protein CASSLGRLALNTGELFF.

The chain joins TRBV5-4 to TRBJ2-5; D gene unclear. The CDR3 length is 16 residues. V shed 3 bases and J shed 5 bases, with 20 bases lying between them. Germline V gene sequence: CDR1 SGHNT, CDR2 YYREEE (reference sequence). The CDR3 coding sequence is TGTGCCAGCAGCTCTTCAGCCGGCCGAGGTGTGGAGACCCAGTACTTC. Residues: CASSSSAGRGVETQYF.

The chain recombines TRBV10-1 with TRBJ2-7, with 12 positions matching TRBD2. Germline trimming cut 11 bases from V and 2 bases from J; bases unmatched to any gene: 4. Germline V lookup: CDR1 WNHNN, CDR2 SYGVQD (reference sequence). The length of the CDR3 is 13 residues. This chain's CDR3 is CAGPSGRAYEQYF. The CDR3 bases are TGCGCCGGCCCTAGCGGGAGGGCCTACGAGCAGTACTTC.

This chain connects TRBV7-6 to TRBJ2-1, with TRBD2 matching 11 bases. Germline loops: CDR1 SGHVS, CDR2 FNYEAQ. The CDR3 is 17 amino acids. The junction had 13 bases not matched to a gene; V was cut back by 0 bases and J by 12 bases. The CDR3 sequence is CASSLAGTSGRGGLQFF. CDR3 DNA: TGTGCCAGCAGCTTAGCGGGGACTAGCGGCCGTGGCGGGCTGCAGTTCTTC.

The V call is TRBV15, the J call TRBJ2-2; 7 bases are shared with TRBD1. This CDR3 contains 18 residues. Germline CDR1 and CDR2: LNHNV and YYDKDF (reference sequence). Trimming removed 0 bases from V and 3 bases from J; junction bases left unmatched: 10. CDR3 protein: CATSRDSGTVSDTGELFF. CDR3 DNA sequence: TGTGCCACCAGCAGAGATTCCGGGACAGTTTCGGACACCGGGGAGCTGTTTTTT.

This clone showed up just a few times. The rearrangement joins TRBV5-1 to TRBJ2-5, with 9 bases identical to TRBD2. This CDR3 spans 18 amino acids. V dropped 4 bases and J dropped 5; count of bases not matched to a gene: 18. Germline V lookup: CDR1 SGHRS, CDR2 YFSETQ. Here the CDR3 reads CASSPGIAGEIGGETQYF. In DNA, the CDR3 is TGCGCCAGCAGCCCCGGGATAGCGGGAGAGATTGGGGGTGAGACCCAGTACTTC. The full variable domain, in which reference TRBV5-1 and TRBJ2-5 provide the parts outside the CDR3, is KAGVTQTPRYLIKTRGQQVTLSCSPISGHRSVSWYQQTPGQGLQFLFEYFSETQRNKGNFPGRFSGRQFSNSRSEMNVSTLELGDSALYLCASSPGIAGEIGGETQYFGPGTRLLVL.

The rearrangement joins TRBV10-3 to TRBJ2-2; the match to TRBD1 covers 7 bases. V gave up 0 bases and J gave up 3 bases; unmatched junction bases: 4. Germline CDR1 reads ENHRY; CDR2 reads SYGVKD. The CDR3 runs 16 residues. CDR3: CAISESRGLDTGELFF. The CDR3 DNA reads as TGTGCCATCAGTGAGTCTAGGGGGCTGGACACCGGGGAGCTGTTTTTT.

This sequence joins TRBV27 and TRBJ2-7; no definite D call. Germline assignment: CDR1 MNHEY and CDR2 SMNVEV (reference sequence). Trimming took 3 bases from V and 0 from J, leaving 12 bases between them. This CDR3 region has 15 residues. DNA for the CDR3: TGTGCCAGCAGTTTCCTGGGTAGAGGCTCCTACGAGCAGTACTTC. Encoded protein: CASSFLGRGSYEQYF.

The rearrangement uses TRBV18 and TRBJ2-3; 9 nucleotides agree with TRBD2. Germline V lookup: CDR1 KGHSH, CDR2 LQKENI. Germline trimming cut 8 bases from V and 2 bases from J; bases unmatched to any gene: 2. The CDR3 runs 13 residues. This chain's CDR3 is CASAGGTTDTQYF. In DNA form, the CDR3 reads TGTGCCAGCGCGGGAGGGACCACAGATACGCAGTATTTT.

The chain has TRBV5-4 and TRBJ1-6, with D maybe TRBD1 (6 bases). CDR3 size: 14 residues. V lost 2 bases and J lost 7, with 10 bases in between. CDR1 and CDR2 from the germline V gene are SGHNT and YYREEE (reference sequence). The CDR3 region is CASSFTGNNSPLHF. CDR3 sequence (DNA): TGTGCCAGCAGCTTCACAGGGAACAATTCACCCCTCCACTTT. The entire variable domain, with the rest obtained from reference TRBV5-4 and TRBJ1-6, is as follows: ETGVTQSPTHLIKTRGQQVTLRCSSQSGHNTVSWYQQALGQGPQFIFQYYREEENGRGNFPPRFSGLQFPNYSSELNVNALELDDSALYLCASSFTGNNSPLHFGNGTRLTVT.

The J gene is TRBJ2-5, the V gene TRBV9; the match to TRBD2 covers 8 bases. V shed 0 bases and J 5 bases; nucleotides not matched to a gene: 6. CDR1 SGDLS and CDR2 YYNGEE come from the germline V gene. The CDR3 extends over 15 amino acids. CDR3 region: CASSVASGSWETQYF. CDR3 bases: TGTGCCAGCAGCGTAGCCAGCGGGAGTTGGGAGACCCAGTACTTC.

The chain joins TRBV28 to TRBJ1-2; possibly TRBD1 for D (5 bases). The CDR3 spans 11 residues. V was trimmed by 9 bases and J by 7 bases, leaving 12 bases between them. Germline CDR1 and CDR2: MDHEN and SYDVKM. CDR3 sequence: CASDGGFGYTF. The CDR3 nucleotides read TGTGCCAGTGACGGGGGTTTTGGCTACACCTTC.

This clone was detected only a few times. This chain connects TRBV28 to TRBJ1-5, with 7 bases identical to TRBD1. The CDR3 spans 14 residues. Unmatched junction bases numbered 7, after V lost 7 bases and J lost 4 bases. Germline CDR1 MDHEN, CDR2 SYDVKM. For the CDR3, the DNA is TGTGCCAGCAACCACAGGGGCGGAAATCAGCCCCAGCATTTT. As protein: CASNHRGGNQPQHF.

The CDR3 sequence is CASSEGRARTGELFF. CDR3 coding DNA: TGCGCCAGCAGCGAGGGGAGGGCCCGAACCGGGGAGCTGTTTTTT. The chain has TRBV5-1 and TRBJ2-2; 7 bases fit TRBD2. V trimming: 4 bases; J trimming: 5 bases; junction bases outside the gene matches: 8. The CDR3 runs to 15 residues. CDR1 and CDR2 (germline): SGHRS, YFSETQ.

This chain links TRBV18 with TRBJ2-1; 13 nucleotides match TRBD2. The CDR3 sequence is 17 residues long. Germline CDR1 KGHSH, CDR2 LQKENI. V was clipped by 3 bases and J by 2 bases; unmatched bases: 4. The CDR3 region has the DNA TGTGCCAGCTCACCGAGGACTAGCGGGAGCACCTACAATGAGCAGTTCTTC. The encoded protein is CASSPRTSGSTYNEQFF.

The chain links TRBV6-5 to TRBJ1-3, with 7 positions matching TRBD1. The J segment lost 4 bases and the V segment lost 4 bases, leaving 4 bases of the junction unmatched. CDR3 size: 14 residues. CDR1 and CDR2 (germline): MNHEY, SVGAGI. CDR3 nucleotides: TGTGCCAGCAGTTCTCAGGGGGACGGAAACACCATATATTTT. Translating it yields CASSSQGDGNTIYF.

The chain uses TRBV5-1 and TRBJ2-5, with 9 bases lining up with TRBD2. The CDR3 length is 17 residues. CDR1 is SGHRS and CDR2 is YFSETQ in the germline V gene. The junction had 10 bases not matched to a gene; V was cut back by 4 bases and J by 0 bases. The CDR3 nucleotides read TGCGCCAGCAGCCCTACGTGGAGCGGGAGGTACCAAGAGACCCAGTACTTC. Translation gives CASSPTWSGRYQETQYF.

The DNA of the CDR3 is TGTGCCAGCAGTTACTCAAACAGGGAAACTGAAGCTTTCTTT. Its protein is CASSYSNRETEAFF. This chain links TRBV6-5 with TRBJ1-1, with D tentatively TRBD1 (6 bases). CDR1 is MNHEY, CDR2 SVGAGI, per germline. The V gene lost 0 bases and the J gene lost 5 bases, with 10 bases spanning the gap. The CDR3 has 14 amino acids.

J is TRBJ1-3 and V is TRBV10-3, with D perhaps matching TRBD1 (5 bases). The CDR3 has 15 amino acids. In germline, CDR1 is ENHRY, CDR2 SYGVKD. Trimming took off 8 bases at V and 2 bases at J, with 16 bases between the two ends. CDR3 loop: CAISGGVDTGNTIYF. The CDR3 DNA reads as TGTGCCATCTCCGGAGGGGTAGATACTGGAAACACCATATATTTT.

This chain uses TRBV4-1 with TRBJ2-1; tentatively, D is TRBD2 (5 bases). V gave up 4 bases and J gave up 4 bases, with 20 bases separating them. The germline V gene has CDR1 MGHRA and CDR2 YSYEKL. This CDR3 comprises 17 residues. CDR3 nucleotide sequence: TGCGCCAGCAGCCCGGGATACCCTGGAAGAGGGTACAATGAGCAGTTCTTC. This codes for CASSPGYPGRGYNEQFF.

The chain recombines TRBV9 with TRBJ2-1; weak D call: TRBD2 (6 bases). V lost 3 bases and J 12 bases, leaving 28 bases between the germline ends. CDR1 and CDR2 from the germline V gene are SGDLS and YYNGEE. The CDR3 covers 17 residues. This chain's CDR3 is CASSAPPGREILLRQFF. The CDR3, as DNA: TGTGCCAGCAGCGCCCCACCAGGACGGGAGATCCTTTTGCGGCAGTTCTTC.

The rearrangement uses TRBV7-9 and TRBJ2-5; 7 bases agree with TRBD2. Losses at the gene ends were 5 bases for V and 2 bases for J; bases not matched to a gene: 14. Germline values: CDR1 SEHNR, CDR2 FQNEAQ (reference sequence). The CDR3 runs 17 residues. CDR3 loop: CASSPRGFGRLQETQYF. CDR3 nucleotide sequence: TGTGCCAGCAGCCCGAGAGGTTTCGGGAGGTTGCAAGAGACCCAGTACTTC.

The chain is built from TRBV2 and TRBJ2-6; 8 nucleotides line up with TRBD1. Germline assignment: CDR1 SNHLY and CDR2 FYNNEI. V lost 6 bases, J lost 2 bases, and 9 bases stayed unmatched. This CDR3 comprises 17 residues. The CDR3 here is CASSDQDRDPGANVLTF. CDR3 nucleotide sequence: TGTGCCAGCAGCGACCAGGACAGGGACCCTGGGGCCAACGTCCTGACTTTC.

The CDR3 reads CASSRREEQFF. The DNA for the CDR3 is TGCGCCAGCAGCCGGCGGGAGGAGCAGTTCTTC. The gene calls are TRBV5-1 and TRBJ2-1, with 7 bases matching TRBD2. The germline gives CDR1 SGHRS, CDR2 YFSETQ. The CDR3 has 11 amino acids. J was trimmed by 10 bases and V by 4 bases; bases with no gene match: 2.